The T cell receptor beta chain described here comes from a study of CD8+ T cells in alopecia areata. Sequencing templates came from extracted RNA that was reverse transcribed into cDNA. Data came from immunoSEQ multiplex PCR; TCRdb stores just in-frame clones and leaves some out. The sample consists of about 150,000 clones, roughly 48% of them appearing once. The CDR3 is 10 amino acids. The germline V gene encodes CDR1 SQVTM and CDR2 ANQGSEA. The V and J ends lost 4 bases and 10 bases respectively, with 10 bases between them. This TCR came from a human donor with alopecia areata. The sample comprised CD4+ T cells sorted from blood. V gene TRBV29-1 combines with J gene TRBJ1-1; D is uncertain. This CDR3 reads CSVVPSSAFF. In DNA, the CDR3 is TGCAGCGTTGTTCCCAGTTCAGCTTTCTTT.